Shown below are 25 T cell receptor beta chains from a single sample sequenced in a study of blood T cell repertoires in COVID-19. The assay was immunoSEQ multiplex PCR, and TCRdb's table has in-frame clones only and misses some. The sample carries about 170,000 clones, about 91% recorded once. Sequenced material: peripheral blood. These receptors were collected from a woman between 50 and 59 years old with acute or convalescent COVID-19.

This sequence joins TRBV7-2 and TRBJ1-1, with D unclear. V lost 1 base to trimming and J lost 4 bases, with 13 bases between them. Germline V lookup: CDR1 SGHTA, CDR2 FQGNSA. This CDR3 has 15 amino acids. The CDR3 DNA sequence: TGTGCCAGCAGCTTAGGGCCCGGGATGGGCACTGAAGCTTTCTTT. Its translation: CASSLGPGMGTEAFF. Using reference TRBV7-2 and TRBJ1-1 for the parts outside the CDR3, the full variable domain is GAGVSQSPSNKVTEKGKDVELRCDPISGHTALYWYRQSLGQGLEFLIYFQGNSAPDKSGLPSDRFSAERTGGSVSTLTIQRTQQEDSAVYLCASSLGPGMGTEAFFGQGTRLTVV.

This clone has a handful of counts. The CDR3 DNA is TGCAGTGCTAGTAAACCGGGACTAGCGCCCCAAGAGACCCAGTACTTC. Its translation is CSASKPGLAPQETQYF. The chain recombines TRBV20-1 with TRBJ2-5, with 10 bases matching TRBD2. Germline lookup yields CDR1 DFQATT and CDR2 SNEGSKA (reference sequence). Losses at the gene ends were 3 bases for V and 1 base for J; bases not matched to a gene: 8. CDR3 length: 16 residues.

The chain uses TRBV5-1 and TRBJ2-3; 10 bases fit TRBD2. V shed 0 bases and J 4 bases; nucleotides not matched to a gene: 8. Germline V CDR1 and CDR2: SGHRS, YFSETQ. The CDR3 length is 17 residues. DNA for the CDR3: TGCGCCAGCAGCTTGGCTCGAACTAGCGGGGTTGCAGATACGCAGTATTTT. It codes for CASSLARTSGVADTQYF.

This sequence joins TRBV2 and TRBJ1-1, with no clear D. The V end lost 11 bases, the J end lost 3 bases, and 19 bases lay between the germline ends. Per the germline V gene, CDR1 is SNHLY and CDR2 is FYNNEI. This CDR3 is 14 amino acids long. This CDR3 is CAHSSGRSDTEAFF. The DNA of the CDR3 is TGTGCCCACAGCTCTGGCAGATCCGACACTGAAGCTTTCTTT. The whole variable domain, filled in from reference TRBV2 and TRBJ1-1, reads EPEVTQTPSHQVTQMGQEVILRCVPISNHLYFYWYRQILGQKVEFLVSFYNNEISEKSEIFDDQFSVERPDGSNFTLKIRSTKLEDSAMYFCAHSSGRSDTEAFFGQGTRLTVV.

The CDR3 is CASRGGGVSSTDTQYF. CDR3 DNA sequence: TGCGCCAGCAGGGGCGGAGGGGTCTCTAGCACAGATACGCAGTATTTT. This chain uses TRBV5-1 with TRBJ2-3, with D possibly TRBD2 on 6 matching bases. The CDR3 runs to 16 residues. V lost 5 bases and J lost 0, with 16 bases in between. Germline V CDR1 and CDR2: SGHRS, YFSETQ. Filled out from reference TRBV5-1 and TRBJ2-3, the complete variable domain reads KAGVTQTPRYLIKTRGQQVTLSCSPISGHRSVSWYQQTPGQGLQFLFEYFSETQRNKGNFPGRFSGRQFSNSRSEMNVSTLELGDSALYLCASRGGGVSSTDTQYFGPGTRLTVL.

The chain carries TRBV6-5 and TRBJ1-3, with TRBD1 matching over 8 bases. Germline CDR1 MNHEY, CDR2 SVGAGI. Germline trimming cut 8 bases from V and 4 bases from J; bases unmatched to any gene: 4. The CDR3 runs to 13 residues. The chain's CDR3 is CASQGARGNTIYF. The CDR3 nucleotides are TGTGCCAGCCAGGGGGCGAGGGGAAACACCATATATTTT.

The chain employs TRBV6-5 and TRBJ1-2; 9 positions match TRBD1. Germline V gene data show CDR1 as MNHEY and CDR2 as SVGAGI. This CDR3 contains 15 residues. With 6 bases clipped from V and 6 bases from J, the junction kept 11 bases outside the gene matches. The CDR3 here is CASRFGRDRDHGYTF. The CDR3 coding sequence is TGTGCCAGCAGATTCGGGAGGGACAGGGACCATGGCTACACCTTC.

The V call is TRBV6-2 or TRBV6-3, the J call TRBJ2-1; D perhaps matches TRBD1 (6 bases). The CDR3 totals 16 residues. The germline V gene has CDR1 MNHEY and CDR2 SVGEGT. The V end lost 0 bases, the J end lost 4 bases, and 13 bases lay between the germline ends. In nucleotides, the CDR3 is TGTGCCAGCAGTTACTCACCGACAGGACCATACAATGAGCAGTTCTTC. Its translation is CASSYSPTGPYNEQFF.

The sample holds one count of this clone. The chain has TRBV5-1 and TRBJ1-2; TRBD1 agrees at 7 bases. This CDR3 has 15 residues. The germline CDR1 and CDR2 sequences are SGHRS and YFSETQ. V lost 3 bases, J lost 1 base, and 6 bases stayed unmatched. Written as DNA, the CDR3 is TGCGCCAGCAGCTCTGGAGGGGACAGTAACTATGGCTACACCTTC. Its protein is CASSSGGDSNYGYTF.

The chain combines TRBV27 with TRBJ2-3, with D tentatively TRBD2 (6 bases). The CDR3 length is 15 residues. With 3 bases removed from V and 3 bases from J, the gap between germline ends came to 13 bases. Per germline, CDR1 MNHEY and CDR2 SMNVEV (reference sequence). CDR3 sequence: CASSFDGRGTDTQYF. CDR3 DNA sequence: TGTGCCAGCAGTTTCGACGGGAGAGGTACAGATACGCAGTATTTT.

This clone was detected once. The CDR3 loop reads CASSGRDFRFEAFF. DNA of the CDR3: TGTGCCAGCAGCGGACGGGACTTCCGCTTTGAAGCTTTCTTT. V and J are TRBV13 and TRBJ1-1, with a tentative D call TRBD1 (5 bases). The CDR3 loop spans 14 amino acids. Germline CDR1 PRHDT, CDR2 FYEKMQ (reference sequence). The ends were cut back, 5 bases at V and 7 bases at J, with 17 bases in the middle.

The chain links TRBV5-5 to TRBJ1-5; D may be TRBD1 (6 bases). Deletions cut 0 bases from V and 7 bases from J, with 14 bases between. CDR3 length: 15 amino acids. Germline V gene lookup returns CDR1 SGHKS and CDR2 YYEKEE (reference sequence). CDR3 nucleotide sequence: TGTGCCAGCAGCTTGGAGGGGGGGCGAGGGCAGCCCCAGCATTTT. It translates to CASSLEGGRGQPQHF.

The chain uses TRBV9 and TRBJ1-1, with D tentatively TRBD1 (6 bases). CDR3 length: 15 residues. Germline loops: CDR1 SGDLS, CDR2 YYNGEE. V was shortened by 4 bases and J by 4 bases, with 17 bases between the two germline ends. CDR3 DNA sequence: TGTGCCAGCAGCCTAGGGCAGGGGTTGAGCACTGAAGCTTTCTTT. Its translation: CASSLGQGLSTEAFF.

This clone was seen once. The rearrangement links TRBV7-8 to TRBJ1-1; maybe TRBD1 (5 bases). The CDR3 runs 14 residues. Trimming removed 5 bases at V and 4 bases at J, with 14 bases between. Germline CDR1 SGHVS, CDR2 FQNEAQ. The CDR3, as DNA: TGTGCCAGCAGCGCTTCGGGGGGGGGCACTGAAGCTTTCTTT. Translated, it gives CASSASGGGTEAFF.

This clone was counted only a few times. The chain employs TRBV19 and TRBJ1-2; no clear D gene. The ends were cut back, 8 bases at V and 8 bases at J, with 9 bases in the middle. The CDR3 runs 10 residues. Per germline, CDR1 LNHDA and CDR2 SQIVND (reference sequence). CDR3 DNA sequence: TGTGCCAGTCGAAATAGCGGCTACACCTTC. It translates to CASRNSGYTF.

The rearrangement uses TRBV9 and TRBJ2-2; D possibly corresponds to TRBD1 (6 bases). Germline V lookup: CDR1 SGDLS, CDR2 YYNGEE. Trimming took off 0 bases at V and 5 bases at J, with 11 bases between the two ends. There are 15 residues in the CDR3. The CDR3 bases are TGTGCCAGCAGCGTAGACGGCCAGGGGACCGGGGAGCTGTTTTTT. It translates to CASSVDGQGTGELFF.

The CDR3 sequence is CASSLVQGVGEKLFF. In nucleotides, the CDR3 is TGTGCCAGCAGCTTAGTACAGGGGGTTGGTGAAAAACTGTTTTTT. V is TRBV7-9 and J is TRBJ1-4; 8 bases line up with TRBD1. The germline CDR1 and CDR2 sequences are SEHNR and FQNEAQ (reference sequence). The CDR3 has 15 residues. The ends lost 1 base at V and 7 bases at J; junction bases unmatched: 5.

The V and J genes are TRBV27 and TRBJ1-6; unclear D gene. Deletions cut 4 bases from V and 4 bases from J, with 8 bases between. CDR1 and CDR2 (germline): MNHEY, SMNVEV (reference sequence). The length of the CDR3 is 14 residues. In nucleotides, the CDR3 is TGTGCCAGCAGTTCGCCGGGGTATAATTCACCCCTCCACTTT. Its translation: CASSSPGYNSPLHF.

The chain carries TRBV11-2 and TRBJ2-7; the match to TRBD2 covers 14 bases. The CDR3 consists of 18 residues. The J segment lost 1 base and the V segment lost 5 bases, leaving 10 bases of the junction unmatched. Germline assignment: CDR1 SGHAT and CDR2 FQNNGV. CDR3 sequence (DNA): TGTGCCAGCAGCCTTTGGGGAGGGACTAGCGGGAGATCCTACGAGCAGTACTTC. Protein sequence: CASSLWGGTSGRSYEQYF.

V is TRBV5-8 and J is TRBJ2-3; 10 bases fit TRBD1. The CDR3 totals 14 residues. Germline CDR1 reads SGHTS; CDR2 reads YDEGEE. The V gene end was trimmed by 3 bases and the J gene end by 7 bases; junction bases not matched to a gene: 5. For the CDR3, the DNA is TGTGCCAGCAGCTCCGGGACAGGGGCCTATACGCAGTATTTT. Translated, it gives CASSSGTGAYTQYF.

The chain uses TRBV11-3 and TRBJ2-2, with 14 bases fitting TRBD2. Trimming removed 5 bases from V and 4 bases from J; junction bases left unmatched: 15. CDR1 is SGHNT, CDR2 YENEEA, per germline. The CDR3 contains 20 residues. The CDR3 bases are TGTGCCAGCAGCCTAAAAAGGGGACTAGCGGGAGCTGGTGGCACCGGGGAGCTGTTTTTT. Translated, it gives CASSLKRGLAGAGGTGELFF.

As to this clone: The same CDR3 can be traced to other DNA sequences in this sample. The chain is built from TRBV4-3 and TRBJ1-1; D is ambiguous. Trimming removed 1 base at V and 5 bases at J, with 8 bases between. Germline V gene sequence: CDR1 LGHNA, CDR2 YSLEER. The length of the CDR3 is 13 residues. The CDR3 loop reads CASSQVRGTEAFF. Written as DNA, the CDR3 is TGCGCCAGCAGCCAAGTCCGGGGAACTGAAGCTTTCTTT.

This chain links TRBV10-3 with TRBJ1-5, with 7 positions matching TRBD1. The CDR3 loop spans 14 amino acids. Germline CDR1 reads ENHRY; CDR2 reads SYGVKD. After removal of 6 bases from V and 2 bases from J, the junction contained 4 bases not matched to a gene. In DNA, the CDR3 is TGTGCCATCAGCCGACAGGGAGGCAATCAGCCCCAGCATTTT. Its translation is CAISRQGGNQPQHF.

The chain combines TRBV11-1 with TRBJ2-3; 7 nucleotides align to TRBD1. V trimming: 5 bases; J trimming: 0 bases; junction bases outside the gene matches: 5. Germline-derived CDR1 and CDR2 are SGHAT and FQDESV (reference sequence). The CDR3 sequence is 15 residues long. CDR3 residues: CASSRQGLSTDTQYF. In nucleotides, the CDR3 is TGTGCCAGCAGCCGACAGGGCCTAAGCACAGATACGCAGTATTTT. Using reference TRBV11-1 and TRBJ2-3 for the parts outside the CDR3, the full variable domain is EAEVAQSPRYKITEKSQAVAFWCDPISGHATLYWYRQILGQGPELLVQFQDESVVDDSQLPKDRFSAERLKGVDSTLKIQPAELGDSAMYLCASSRQGLSTDTQYFGPGTRLTVL.

CDR3 bases: TGTGCCAGCAGTTCCCTGGGAGCCGGGGGGAACACTGAAGCTTTCTTT. Its protein product is CASSSLGAGGNTEAFF. The chain combines TRBV27 with TRBJ1-1, with D possibly TRBD1 on 5 matching bases. Deletions cut 4 bases from V and 1 base from J, with 16 bases between. The CDR3 spans 16 residues. Germline V gives CDR1 MNHEY, CDR2 SMNVEV (reference sequence).